The 18 T cell receptor beta chains below all came from one sample that was sequenced in a study of CD8 T cells in ankylosing spondylitis. One entry per CDR3 protein results from TCRdb running MiXCR on the 5' RACE reads. The sample carries under 200,000 distinct CDR3 sequences, around 8.9% recorded once. Sequenced: blood, either unsorted or a sorted T cell fraction (not recorded which). Source of these receptors: a female donor with ankylosing spondylitis or in good health (not recorded which).

The chain has TRBV20-1 and TRBJ2-7; tentative D call: TRBD2 (5 bases). Germline V gene lookup returns CDR1 DFQATT and CDR2 SNEGSKA (reference sequence). V was pared by 1 base and J by 0 bases, with 13 bases between. The CDR3 is 15 amino acids. The CDR3 sequence: CSARVIGSDSYEQYF. CDR3 DNA sequence: TGCAGTGCTAGAGTTATTGGGAGTGACTCCTACGAGCAGTACTTC.

The rearrangement uses TRBV20-1 and TRBJ2-1, with 11 bases fitting TRBD2. The CDR3 covers 16 residues. V was pared by 2 bases and J by 6 bases, with 9 bases of the junction left unmatched. Germline V CDR1 and CDR2: DFQATT, SNEGSKA (reference sequence). Here the CDR3 DNA reads TGCAGTGCTAGATTTCCCCTAGCGGGAGGCGGCAATGAGCAGTTCTTC. Translation gives CSARFPLAGGGNEQFF.

This clonotype was detected only a few times. The CDR3 DNA follows: TGTGCCAGCGTCTTCGGTAGCGAGCAGTACTTC. Amino acid sequence: CASVFGSEQYF. The V gene is TRBV2, the J gene TRBJ2-7, with D unresolved. Trimming shortened V by 8 bases and J by 6 bases, and 11 bases separated the two germline ends. Germline CDR1 SNHLY, CDR2 FYNNEI. This CDR3 is 11 amino acids long.

This clonotype was detected many times. The V call is TRBV29-1, the J call TRBJ1-1, with D possibly matching TRBD1 (5 bases). Per germline, CDR1 SQVTM and CDR2 ANQGSEA. The CDR3 length is 12 residues. Trimming removed 6 bases at V and 1 base at J, with 9 bases between. CDR3 DNA: TGCAGCGTCGGACAAACGAACACTGAAGCTTTCTTT. Translating gives CSVGQTNTEAFF.

This chain uses TRBV13 with TRBJ2-1; tentatively, D is TRBD2 (6 bases). Trimming cost V 5 bases and J 0 bases, with 11 bases left between them. The CDR3 sequence is 15 residues long. CDR1 and CDR2 (germline): PRHDT, FYEKMQ (reference sequence). CDR3 bases: TGTGCCAGCAGCCCCGGGCGGGGCTCCTACAATGAGCAGTTCTTC. Amino acids: CASSPGRGSYNEQFF.

This clonotype was seen more than once but under ten times. The rearrangement links TRBV7-2 to TRBJ2-1; D gene ambiguous. CDR1 and CDR2 from the germline V gene are SGHTA and FQGNSA. V gave up 1 base and J gave up 8 bases, with 12 bases separating them. The CDR3 has 14 residues. The CDR3 DNA sequence: TGTGCCAGCAGCTTAGATTTGGGGTTCTATGAGCAGTTCTTC. It codes for CASSLDLGFYEQFF.

The V and J genes are TRBV5-6 and TRBJ2-7; tentatively, D is TRBD1 or TRBD2 (5 bases each). Between the trimmed V and J ends, which lost 4 bases and 0 bases, there was a span of 14 bases. Germline loops: CDR1 SGHDT, CDR2 YYEEEE. The CDR3 is made up of 15 amino acids. CDR3 DNA: TGTGCCAGCAGCCCCCCGTCAGGGAGCTCCTACGAGCAGTACTTC. Translation gives CASSPPSGSSYEQYF.

This clonotype showed up just once. This rearrangement joins TRBV28 to TRBJ1-6; the match to TRBD1 covers 9 bases. Losses at the gene ends were 3 bases for V and 9 bases for J; bases not matched to a gene: 6. This CDR3 is built from 15 residues. Germline V gene data show CDR1 as MDHEN and CDR2 as SYDVKM. As DNA, the CDR3 is TGTGCCAGCAGTTTTAACAGGGGGCTTGGTTCACCCCTCCACTTT. Amino acid sequence: CASSFNRGLGSPLHF. Together with reference TRBV28 and TRBJ1-6, the CDR3 gives the full variable domain: DVKVTQSSRYLVKRTGEKVFLECVQDMDHENMFWYRQDPGLGLRLIYFSYDVKMKEKGDIPEGYSVSREKKERFSLILESASTNQTSMYLCASSFNRGLGSPLHFGNGTRLTVT.

The J gene is TRBJ1-2, the V gene TRBV6-2 or TRBV6-3, with 7 bases fitting TRBD1. The CDR3 covers 14 residues. Unmatched junction bases numbered 6, after V lost 5 bases and J lost 3 bases. Germline V gene lookup returns CDR1 MNHEY and CDR2 SVGEGT. Here the CDR3 reads CASSPGTVYYGYTF. The CDR3 coding sequence is TGTGCCAGCAGTCCCGGGACAGTTTACTATGGCTACACCTTC.

This clonotype was counted a few times. The chain employs TRBV7-2 and TRBJ1-2; D is uncertain. Germline V gene sequence: CDR1 SGHTA, CDR2 FQGNSA. The CDR3 is 13 residues long. V lost 5 bases and J lost 3, with 10 bases in between. The CDR3 DNA reads as TGTGCCAGCAGCGGAAACAGCGACTATGGCTACACCTTC. Its translation: CASSGNSDYGYTF.

This clonotype occurred many times. The J gene is TRBJ1-1, the V gene TRBV9, with D unclear. V shed 0 bases and J shed 4 bases, with 7 bases lying between them. Germline V gene lookup returns CDR1 SGDLS and CDR2 YYNGEE. The CDR3 loop spans 13 amino acids. CDR3 nucleotides: TGTGCCAGCAGCGTAGATTGGAGCACTGAAGCTTTCTTT. Protein: CASSVDWSTEAFF.

This clonotype appeared many times. This chain uses TRBV7-9 with TRBJ2-3; D is tentatively TRBD1 or TRBD2 (5 bases each). Trimming cost V 8 bases and J 4 bases, with 10 bases left between them. The germline V gene has CDR1 SEHNR and CDR2 FQNEAQ (reference sequence). The CDR3 sequence is 12 residues long. The CDR3 sequence is CASGHSADTQYF. The CDR3 coding sequence is TGTGCCAGCGGACATAGCGCAGATACGCAGTATTTT.

V and J are TRBV7-2 and TRBJ1-4; D ambiguous. The length of the CDR3 is 14 residues. Looked up from germline, CDR1 is SGHTA and CDR2 is FQGNSA. V lost 2 bases to trimming and J lost 2 bases, with 6 bases between them. CDR3 sequence (DNA): TGTGCCAGCAGCTTATTTGTGACTAATGAAAAACTGTTTTTT. Its protein is CASSLFVTNEKLFF.

This clonotype was counted at least ten times. The chain links TRBV18 to TRBJ2-1, with D perhaps TRBD2 (6 bases). This CDR3 contains 17 residues. V was shortened by 4 bases and J by 7 bases, with 23 bases between the two germline ends. CDR1 KGHSH and CDR2 LQKENI come from the germline V gene. The CDR3 coding sequence is TGTGCCAGCTCACAGTTACACGACGAGGGACTCAAGAATGAGCAGTTCTTC. Its translation is CASSQLHDEGLKNEQFF.

The rearrangement links TRBV15 to TRBJ1-5; maybe TRBD1 (6 bases). The CDR3 runs to 16 residues. Germline loops: CDR1 LNHNV, CDR2 YYDKDF (reference sequence). The V and J ends lost 0 bases and 2 bases respectively, with 11 bases between them. In DNA, the CDR3 is TGTGCCACCAGCAGAGATAGGACAGTGGGCAATCAGCCCCAGCATTTT. Translated, it gives CATSRDRTVGNQPQHF. The full variable domain, with the rest looked up from reference TRBV15 and TRBJ1-5, is DAMVIQNPRYQVTQFGKPVTLSCSQTLNHNVMYWYQQKSSQAPKLLFHYYDKDFNNEADTPDNFQSRRPNTSFCFLDIRSPGLGDTAMYLCATSRDRTVGNQPQHFGDGTRLSIL.

V gene TRBV20-1 combines with J gene TRBJ2-1; D not resolved. The V end was cut by 5 bases, the J end by 10 bases, with 12 bases between. Per germline, CDR1 DFQATT and CDR2 SNEGSKA (reference sequence). This CDR3 has 11 amino acids. Written as DNA, the CDR3 is TGCAGTGCTGGCCCCCTAGGGGAGCAGTTCTTC. It codes for CSAGPLGEQFF.

This chain connects TRBV6-5 to TRBJ2-7, with a weak D call TRBD2 (6 bases). CDR3 length: 15 residues. V lost 2 bases and J lost 0, with 11 bases in between. The germline V gene has CDR1 MNHEY and CDR2 SVGAGI. The CDR3: CASSYEAGRSYEQYF. In nucleotides, the CDR3 is TGTGCCAGCAGTTACGAGGCGGGGCGCTCCTACGAGCAGTACTTC.

The V call is TRBV5-6, the J call TRBJ1-1; D perhaps matches TRBD1 (5 bases). Germline loops: CDR1 SGHDT, CDR2 YYEEEE. This CDR3 contains 12 residues. Trimming shortened V by 1 base and J by 10 bases, and 11 bases separated the two germline ends. The CDR3 here is CASSLLKRGAFF. CDR3 coding DNA: TGTGCCAGCAGCTTGTTAAAAAGGGGAGCTTTCTTT.